This TCR beta chain was sequenced in a study of CXCR3-negative and CXCR3-positive naive CD8 T cells. Study-level points and caveats: Hydrophobicity of TRB CDR3s was greater in CXCR3-positive naive cells than in CXCR3-negative naive cells.

Libraries were UMI-labeled 5' RACE TRB cDNA. Reanalyzing the 5' RACE reads, TCRdb keeps one entry per CDR3 protein, without DNA. This sample's table has around 50,000 distinct CDR3 sequences. The CDR3 length is 13 residues. Per the germline V gene, CDR1 is SGHTA and CDR2 is FQGNSA. About this clonotype: Its specificity is not known.

Sequencing used naive CXCR3+ CD8+ T cells from blood. Subset: CD45RO-CCR7+CD27+CD95- naive CD8+ T cells expressing CXCR3 (TNR3+). The chain has TRBV7-2 and TRBJ2-1; as DNA is missing, the TRBD1 call by TCRdb cannot be tested. The TCR sequence derives from a human donor in good health. Some clones in this sample may be carry-over from other donors' samples. CDR3 sequence reads: CASSLAPLLYKFF.